The entry below gives a single T cell receptor beta chain sequence along with its context. CDR1 SQVTM and CDR2 ANQGSEA come from the germline V gene. This CDR3 has 10 amino acids. V was shortened by 6 bases and J by 4 bases, with 6 bases between the two germline ends. The source of the sample is a study of spatial heterogeneity in lung cancer. MiXCR, run by TCRdb on the 5' RACE reads, gives a single entry per CDR3 protein. The table shows over 90,000 distinct CDR3 sequences, with approximately 8.6% occurring only once. Time point: sample taken at primary tumor resection. Sequencing covered unsorted whole RNA taken from tumor, nontumor lung or frozen PBMC.

The chain couples TRBV29-1 to TRBJ1-1; no clear D. The specimen was PBMCs, collected at surgery. This receptor was taken from a male donor with early-stage non-small cell lung cancer. The CDR3 coding sequence is TGCAGCGTAGGGATCACTGAAGCTTTCTTT. It specifies CSVGITEAFF.